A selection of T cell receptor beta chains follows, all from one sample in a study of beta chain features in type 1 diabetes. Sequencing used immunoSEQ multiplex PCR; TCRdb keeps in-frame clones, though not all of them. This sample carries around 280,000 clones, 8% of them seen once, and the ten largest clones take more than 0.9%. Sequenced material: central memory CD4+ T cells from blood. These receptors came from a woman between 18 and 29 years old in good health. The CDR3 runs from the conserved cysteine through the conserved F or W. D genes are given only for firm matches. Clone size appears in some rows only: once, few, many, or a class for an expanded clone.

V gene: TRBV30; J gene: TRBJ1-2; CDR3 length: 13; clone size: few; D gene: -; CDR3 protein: CAWSPRGVDGYTF; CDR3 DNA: TGTGCCTGGAGTCCCCGGGGGGTAGATGGCTACACCTTC
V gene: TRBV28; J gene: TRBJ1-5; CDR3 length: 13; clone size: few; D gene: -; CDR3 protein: CASSQDSYQPQHF; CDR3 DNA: TGTGCCAGCAGCCAAGACAGTTATCAGCCCCAGCATTTT
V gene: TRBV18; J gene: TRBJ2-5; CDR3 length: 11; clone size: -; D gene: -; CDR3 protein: CASSSKETQYF; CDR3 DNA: TGTGCCAGCTCATCTAAAGAGACCCAGTACTTC
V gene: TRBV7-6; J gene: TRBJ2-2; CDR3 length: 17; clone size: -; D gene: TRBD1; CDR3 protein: CASSLVRTGSNTGELFF; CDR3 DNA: TGTGCCAGCAGCTTAGTCCGGACAGGATCGAACACCGGGGAGCTGTTTTTT
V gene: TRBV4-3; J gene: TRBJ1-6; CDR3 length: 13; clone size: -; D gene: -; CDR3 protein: CASSQTGNSPLHF; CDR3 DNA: TGCGCCAGCAGCCAAACCGGGAATTCACCCCTCCACTTT
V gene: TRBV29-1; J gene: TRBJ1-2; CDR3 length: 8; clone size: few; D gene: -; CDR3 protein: CSVYGYTF; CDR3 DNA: TGCAGCGTTTATGGCTACACCTTC
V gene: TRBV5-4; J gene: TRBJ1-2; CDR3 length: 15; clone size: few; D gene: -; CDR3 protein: CASSRIAGTVYGYTF; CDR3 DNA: TGTGCCAGCAGCAGAATCGCCGGGACGGTATATGGCTACACCTTC
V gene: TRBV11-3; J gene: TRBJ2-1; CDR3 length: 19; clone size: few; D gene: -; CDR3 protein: CASSLATRGRGLSYNEQFF; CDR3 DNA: TGTGCCAGCAGCTTGGCGACCAGAGGACGGGGTCTCTCCTACAATGAGCAGTTCTTC
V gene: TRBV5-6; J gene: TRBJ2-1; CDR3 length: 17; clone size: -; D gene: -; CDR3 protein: CASSYTRTGPRLSEQFF; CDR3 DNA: TGTGCCAGCAGCTACACAAGAACCGGGCCGCGGTTGAGTGAGCAGTTCTTC
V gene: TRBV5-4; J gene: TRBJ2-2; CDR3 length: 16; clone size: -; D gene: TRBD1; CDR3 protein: CASSDSTGRNTGELFF; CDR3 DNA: TGTGCCAGCAGCGATTCGACAGGGAGGAACACCGGGGAGCTGTTTTTT
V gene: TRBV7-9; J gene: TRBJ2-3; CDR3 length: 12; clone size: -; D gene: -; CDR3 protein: CASSADGDTQYF; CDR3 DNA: TGTGCCAGCAGCGCGGATGGAGATACGCAGTATTTT
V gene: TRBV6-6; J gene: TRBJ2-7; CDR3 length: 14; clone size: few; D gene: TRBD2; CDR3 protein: CASTPSGSSYEQYF; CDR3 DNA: TGTGCCAGCACCCCTAGCGGGTCCTCCTACGAGCAGTACTTC
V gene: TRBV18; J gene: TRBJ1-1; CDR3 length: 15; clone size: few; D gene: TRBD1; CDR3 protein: CASSPRTGRNTEAFF; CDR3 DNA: TGTGCCAGCTCACCCCGGACAGGAAGAAACACTGAAGCTTTCTTT
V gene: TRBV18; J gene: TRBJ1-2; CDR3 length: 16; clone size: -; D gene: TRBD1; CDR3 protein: CASSPAPTGTGYGYTF; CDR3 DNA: TGTGCCAGCTCACCAGCGCCAACCGGGACAGGTTATGGCTACACCTTC
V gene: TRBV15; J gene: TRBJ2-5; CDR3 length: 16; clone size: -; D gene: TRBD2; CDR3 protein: CATSRGDSGGEETQYF; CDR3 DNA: TGTGCCACCAGCAGGGGGGATAGCGGGGGAGAAGAGACCCAGTACTTC
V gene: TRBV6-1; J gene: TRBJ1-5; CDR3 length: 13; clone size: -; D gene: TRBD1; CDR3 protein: CASSTGGWQPQHF; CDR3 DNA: TGTGCCAGCAGTACAGGGGGCTGGCAGCCCCAGCATTTT
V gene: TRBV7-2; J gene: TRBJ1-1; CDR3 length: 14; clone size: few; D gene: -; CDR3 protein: CASSPPNRHTEAFF; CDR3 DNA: TGTGCCAGCAGCCCCCCCAATAGGCACACTGAAGCTTTCTTT
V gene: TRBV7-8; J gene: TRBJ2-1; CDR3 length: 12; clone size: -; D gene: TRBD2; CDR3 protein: CASSSGLAPEFF; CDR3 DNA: TGTGCCAGCAGCTCCGGACTAGCCCCGGAGTTCTTC
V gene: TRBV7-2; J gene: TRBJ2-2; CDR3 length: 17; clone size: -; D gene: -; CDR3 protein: CASSPQPGRSEGGELFF; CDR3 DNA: TGTGCCAGCAGCCCACAACCGGGACGATCGGAGGGCGGGGAGCTGTTTTTT
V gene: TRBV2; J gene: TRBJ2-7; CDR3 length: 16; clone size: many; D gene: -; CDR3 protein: CASSEEGPAGFLEQYF; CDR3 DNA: TGTGCCAGCAGTGAAGAAGGGCCCGCTGGATTCCTCGAGCAGTACTTC
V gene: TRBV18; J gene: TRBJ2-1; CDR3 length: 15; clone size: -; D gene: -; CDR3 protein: CASWPTMVGNNEQFF; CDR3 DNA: TGTGCCAGCTGGCCGACGATGGTTGGAAACAATGAGCAGTTCTTC
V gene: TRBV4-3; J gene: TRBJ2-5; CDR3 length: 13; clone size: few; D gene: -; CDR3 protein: CASSQDRGETQYF; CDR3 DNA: TGCGCCAGCAGCCAAGATCGCGGGGAGACCCAGTACTTC
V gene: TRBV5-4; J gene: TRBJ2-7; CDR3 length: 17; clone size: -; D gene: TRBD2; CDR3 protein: CASSLGTSGRMFNEQYF; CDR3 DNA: TGTGCCAGCAGCCTAGGGACTAGCGGGAGGATGTTTAACGAGCAGTACTTC
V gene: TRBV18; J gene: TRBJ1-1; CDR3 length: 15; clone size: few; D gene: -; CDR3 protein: CASLNRQGMNTEAFF; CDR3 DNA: TGTGCCAGCCTCAACCGGCAGGGGATGAACACTGAAGCTTTCTTT
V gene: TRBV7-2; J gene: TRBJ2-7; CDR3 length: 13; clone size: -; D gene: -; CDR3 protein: CASSLRDGYEQYF; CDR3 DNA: TGTGCCAGCAGCTTAAGGGACGGCTACGAGCAGTACTTC
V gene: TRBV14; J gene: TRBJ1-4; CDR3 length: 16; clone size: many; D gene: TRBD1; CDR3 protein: CASSQGIHRGMEKLFF; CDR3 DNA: TGTGCCAGCAGCCAAGGGATACACAGGGGTATGGAAAAACTGTTTTTT
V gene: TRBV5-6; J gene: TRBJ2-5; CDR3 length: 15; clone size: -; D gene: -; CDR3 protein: CASRRGVNRQETQYF; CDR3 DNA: TGTGCCAGCAGGAGGGGCGTCAATAGGCAAGAGACCCAGTACTTC
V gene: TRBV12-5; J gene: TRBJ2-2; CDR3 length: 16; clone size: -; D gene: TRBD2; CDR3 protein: CASGTWGGAGIRELFF; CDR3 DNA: TGTGCTAGTGGTACCTGGGGAGGAGCGGGAATACGGGAGCTGTTTTTT
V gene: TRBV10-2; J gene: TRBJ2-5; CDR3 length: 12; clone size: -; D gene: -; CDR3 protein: CASSGQAQTQYF; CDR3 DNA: TGCGCCAGCAGCGGCCAGGCCCAGACCCAGTACTTC
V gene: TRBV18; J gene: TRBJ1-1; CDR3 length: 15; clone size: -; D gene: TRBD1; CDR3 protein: CASSPGQGVNTEAFF; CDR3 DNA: TGTGCCAGCTCACCGGGACAGGGCGTGAACACTGAAGCTTTCTTT
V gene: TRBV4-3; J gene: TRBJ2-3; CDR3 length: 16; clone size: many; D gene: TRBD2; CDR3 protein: CASSQTPRLAHDTQYF; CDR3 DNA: TGCGCCAGCAGCCAAACGCCAAGACTAGCCCACGATACGCAGTATTTT
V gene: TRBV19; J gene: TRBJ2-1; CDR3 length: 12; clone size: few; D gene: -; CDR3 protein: CASRAWDNEQFF; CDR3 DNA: TGTGCCAGTAGGGCGTGGGACAATGAGCAGTTCTTC
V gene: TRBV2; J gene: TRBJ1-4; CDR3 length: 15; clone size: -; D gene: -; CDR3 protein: CASSGQIATNEKLFF; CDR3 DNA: TGTGCCAGCAGTGGGCAAATCGCAACTAATGAAAAACTGTTTTTT
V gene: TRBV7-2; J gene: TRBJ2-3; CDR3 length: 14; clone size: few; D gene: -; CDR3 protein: CASSLRTTTDTQYF; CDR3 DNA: TGTGCCAGCAGCTTACGGACGACCACAGATACGCAGTATTTT
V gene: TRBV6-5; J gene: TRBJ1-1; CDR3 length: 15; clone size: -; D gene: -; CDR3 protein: CASSPYQVTNTEAFF; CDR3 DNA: TGTGCCAGCAGTCCCTATCAAGTTACGAACACTGAAGCTTTCTTT
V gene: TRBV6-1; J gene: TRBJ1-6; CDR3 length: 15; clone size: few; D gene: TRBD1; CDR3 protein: CASSEDRVGSSPLHF; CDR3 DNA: TGTGCCAGCAGCGAGGACAGGGTTGGTTCCTCACCCCTCCACTTT
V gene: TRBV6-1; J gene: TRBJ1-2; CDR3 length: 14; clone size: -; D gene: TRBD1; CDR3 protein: CASSAKQGSDGYTF; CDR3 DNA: TGTGCCAGCAGCGCCAAACAGGGGAGTGATGGCTACACCTTC
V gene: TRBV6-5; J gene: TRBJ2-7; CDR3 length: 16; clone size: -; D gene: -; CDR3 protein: CASSYSMAGKSYEQYF; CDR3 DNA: TGTGCCAGCAGTTACTCGATGGCAGGGAAGAGCTACGAGCAGTACTTC
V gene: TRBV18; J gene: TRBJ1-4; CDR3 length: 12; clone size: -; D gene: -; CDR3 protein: CASSRGNEKLFF; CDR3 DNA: TGTGCCAGCTCACGGGGCAATGAAAAACTGTTTTTT
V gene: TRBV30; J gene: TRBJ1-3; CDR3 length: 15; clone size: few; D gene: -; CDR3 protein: CAWRASVVSGNTIYF; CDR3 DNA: TGTGCCTGGAGGGCCTCGGTAGTCTCTGGAAACACCATATATTTT
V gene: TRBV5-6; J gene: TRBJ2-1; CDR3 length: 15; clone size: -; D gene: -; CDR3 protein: CASTPDTSANNEQFF; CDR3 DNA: TGTGCCAGCACCCCCGACACTTCCGCTAACAATGAGCAGTTCTTC
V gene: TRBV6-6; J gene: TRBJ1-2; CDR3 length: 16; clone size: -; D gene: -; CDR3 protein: CASSYSVGKIGYGYTF; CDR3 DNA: TGTGCCAGCAGTTACTCGGTGGGGAAAATAGGCTATGGCTACACCTTC
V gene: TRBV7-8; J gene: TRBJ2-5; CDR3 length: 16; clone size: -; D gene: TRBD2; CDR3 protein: CASSLYSGGTQETQYF; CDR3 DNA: TGTGCCAGCAGCTTGTATAGCGGGGGGACCCAAGAGACCCAGTACTTC
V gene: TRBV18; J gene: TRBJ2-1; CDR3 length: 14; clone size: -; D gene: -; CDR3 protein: CASSPPSGYNEQFF; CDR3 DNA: TGTGCCAGCTCACCACCGTCCGGTTACAATGAGCAGTTCTTC
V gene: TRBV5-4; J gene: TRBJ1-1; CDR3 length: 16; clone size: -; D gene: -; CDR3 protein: CASSPLGGDMNTEAFF; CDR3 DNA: TGCGCCAGCAGCCCTTTGGGCGGAGATATGAACACTGAAGCTTTCTTT
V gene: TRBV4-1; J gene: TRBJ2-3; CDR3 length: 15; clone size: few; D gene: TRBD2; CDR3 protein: CASSQLAGATDTQYF; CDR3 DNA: TGCGCCAGCAGCCAATTAGCGGGAGCGACAGATACGCAGTATTTT
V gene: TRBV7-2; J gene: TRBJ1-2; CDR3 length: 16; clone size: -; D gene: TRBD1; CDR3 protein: CASSLAGQGEIYGYTF; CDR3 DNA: TGTGCCAGCAGCTTAGCGGGACAGGGGGAGATCTATGGCTACACCTTC
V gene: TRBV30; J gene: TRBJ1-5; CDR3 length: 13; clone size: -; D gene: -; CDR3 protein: CAWSGGGNQPQHF; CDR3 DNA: TGTGCCTGGAGCGGGGGGGGCAATCAGCCCCAGCATTTT
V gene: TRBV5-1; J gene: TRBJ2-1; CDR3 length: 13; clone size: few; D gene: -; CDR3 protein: CASSSELYNEQFF; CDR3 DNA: TGCGCCAGCAGCTCCGAGCTCTACAATGAGCAGTTCTTC
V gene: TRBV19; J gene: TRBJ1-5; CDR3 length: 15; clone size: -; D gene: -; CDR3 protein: CASSHGGQFVSPQHF; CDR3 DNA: TGTGCCAGTAGCCACGGTGGACAGTTTGTTTCGCCCCAGCATTTT
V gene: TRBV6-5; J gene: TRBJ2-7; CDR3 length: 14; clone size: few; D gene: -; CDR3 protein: CASRIGYSSYEQYF; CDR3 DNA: TGTGCCAGCAGAATAGGGTACAGCTCCTACGAGCAGTACTTC
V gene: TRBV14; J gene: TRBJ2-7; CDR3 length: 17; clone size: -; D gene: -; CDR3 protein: CASSQTYTGASPYEQYF; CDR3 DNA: TGTGCCAGCAGCCAGACGTACACGGGGGCTTCTCCCTACGAGCAGTACTTC
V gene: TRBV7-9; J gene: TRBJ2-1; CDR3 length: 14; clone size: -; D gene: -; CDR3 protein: CASSLVTAYNEQFF; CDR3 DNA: TGTGCCAGCAGCTTAGTGACAGCCTACAATGAGCAGTTCTTC
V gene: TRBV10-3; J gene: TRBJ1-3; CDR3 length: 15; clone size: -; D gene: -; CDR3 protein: CAISQTVGAGNTIYF; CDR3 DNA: TGTGCCATCAGTCAGACGGTTGGTGCTGGAAACACCATATATTTT
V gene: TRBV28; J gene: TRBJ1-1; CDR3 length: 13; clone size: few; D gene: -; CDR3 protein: CASSLGRDSEAFF; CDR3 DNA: TGTGCCAGCAGTTTAGGTCGGGACTCTGAAGCTTTCTTT
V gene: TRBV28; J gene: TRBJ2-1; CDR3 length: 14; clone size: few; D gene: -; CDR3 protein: CASSLLVVRREQFF; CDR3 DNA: TGTGCCAGCAGTTTATTGGTGGTTCGGCGTGAGCAGTTCTTC
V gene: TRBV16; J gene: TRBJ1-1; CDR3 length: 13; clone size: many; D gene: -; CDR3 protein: CASSQKREGEAFF; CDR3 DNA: TGTGCCAGCAGCCAAAAAAGAGAGGGTGAAGCTTTCTTT